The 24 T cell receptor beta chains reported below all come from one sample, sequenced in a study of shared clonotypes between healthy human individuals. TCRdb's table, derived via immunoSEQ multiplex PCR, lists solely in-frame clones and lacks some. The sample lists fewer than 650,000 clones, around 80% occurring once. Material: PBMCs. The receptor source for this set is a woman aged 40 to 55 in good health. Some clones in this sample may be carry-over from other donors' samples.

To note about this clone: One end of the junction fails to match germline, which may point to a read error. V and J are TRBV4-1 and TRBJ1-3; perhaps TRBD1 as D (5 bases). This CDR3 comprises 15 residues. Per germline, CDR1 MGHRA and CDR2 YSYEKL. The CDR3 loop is CASSPRGDSGNTMYF. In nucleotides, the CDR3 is TGCGCCAGCAGCCCTAGGGGTGATTCGGGAAACACCATGTATTTT.

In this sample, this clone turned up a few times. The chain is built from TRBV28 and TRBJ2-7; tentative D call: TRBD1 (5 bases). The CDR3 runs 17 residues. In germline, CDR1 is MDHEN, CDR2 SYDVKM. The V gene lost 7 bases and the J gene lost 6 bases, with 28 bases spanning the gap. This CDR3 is CASTLWVVGQGPSEQYF. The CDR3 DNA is TGTGCCAGCACCCTTTGGGTGGTGGGCCAGGGCCCATCCGAGCAGTACTTC.

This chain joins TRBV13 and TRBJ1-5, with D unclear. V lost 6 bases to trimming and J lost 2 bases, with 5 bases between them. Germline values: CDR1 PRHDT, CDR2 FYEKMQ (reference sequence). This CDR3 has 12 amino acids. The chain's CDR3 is CASSRGNQPQHF. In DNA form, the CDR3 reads TGTGCCAGCAGTAGAGGCAATCAGCCCCAGCATTTT.

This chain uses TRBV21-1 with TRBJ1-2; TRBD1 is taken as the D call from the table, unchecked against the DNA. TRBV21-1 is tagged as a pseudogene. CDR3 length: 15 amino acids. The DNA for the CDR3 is TGTGCCAGCAGCAAACGTAAAGGGGTCAAACGGGGCTACACCTTC. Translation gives CASSKRKGVKRGYTF.

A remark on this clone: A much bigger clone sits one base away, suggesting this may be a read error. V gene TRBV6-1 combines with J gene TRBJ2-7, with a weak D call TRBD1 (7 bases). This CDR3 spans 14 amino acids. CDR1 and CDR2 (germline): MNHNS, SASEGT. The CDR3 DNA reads TGTGTCAGCCAGGGGGGTCAACGGATCTACGAGCAGTACTTC. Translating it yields CVSQGGQRIYEQYF.

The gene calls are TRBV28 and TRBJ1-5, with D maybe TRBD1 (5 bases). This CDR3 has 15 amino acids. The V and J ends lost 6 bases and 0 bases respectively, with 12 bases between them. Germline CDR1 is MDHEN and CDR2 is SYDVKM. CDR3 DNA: TGTGCCAGCAGCTGGACACAGTATAGCAATCAGCCCCAGCATTTT. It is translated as CASSWTQYSNQPQHF. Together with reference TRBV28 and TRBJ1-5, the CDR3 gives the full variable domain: DVKVTQSSRYLVKRTGEKVFLECVQDMDHENMFWYRQDPGLGLRLIYFSYDVKMKEKGDIPEGYSVSREKKERFSLILESASTNQTSMYLCASSWTQYSNQPQHFGDGTRLSIL.

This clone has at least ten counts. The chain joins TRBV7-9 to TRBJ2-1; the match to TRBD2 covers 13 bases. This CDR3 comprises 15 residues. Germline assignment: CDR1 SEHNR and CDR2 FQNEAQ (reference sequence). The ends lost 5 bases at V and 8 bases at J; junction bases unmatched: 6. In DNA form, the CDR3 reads TGTGCCAGCAGCCCGGGACTAGCGGGACACGATGAGCAGTTCTTC. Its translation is CASSPGLAGHDEQFF.

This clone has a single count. The CDR3: CASSPGLADEQFF. The CDR3 DNA reads TGCGCCAGCAGCCCGGGGTTAGCCGATGAGCAGTTCTTC. The V and J genes are TRBV4-1 and TRBJ2-1, with D maybe TRBD2 (5 bases). The V end was cut by 4 bases, the J end by 8 bases, with 12 bases between. The CDR3 extends over 13 amino acids. Germline lookup yields CDR1 MGHRA and CDR2 YSYEKL.

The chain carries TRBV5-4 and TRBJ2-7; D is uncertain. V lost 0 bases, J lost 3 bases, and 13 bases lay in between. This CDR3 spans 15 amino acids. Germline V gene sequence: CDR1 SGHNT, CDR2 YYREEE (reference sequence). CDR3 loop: CASSLESARSYEQYF. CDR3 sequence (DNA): TGTGCCAGCAGCTTGGAGTCGGCTAGGAGCTACGAGCAGTACTTC.

The CDR3 here is CASSFQGGNTEAFF. CDR3 coding DNA: TGTGCCAGCAGTTTTCAGGGAGGCAACACTGAAGCTTTCTTT. This chain joins TRBV6-5 and TRBJ1-1; TRBD1 is a possible D gene (5 bases). Germline-derived CDR1 and CDR2 are MNHEY and SVGAGI. The CDR3 totals 14 residues. V was clipped by 4 bases and J by 2 bases, with 11 bases between them.

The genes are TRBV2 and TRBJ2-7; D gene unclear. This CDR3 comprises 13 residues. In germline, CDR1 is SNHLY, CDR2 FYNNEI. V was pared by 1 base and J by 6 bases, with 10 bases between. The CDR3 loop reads CASSEGWATEQYF. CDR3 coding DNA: TGTGCCAGCAGTGAAGGGTGGGCCACCGAGCAGTACTTC.

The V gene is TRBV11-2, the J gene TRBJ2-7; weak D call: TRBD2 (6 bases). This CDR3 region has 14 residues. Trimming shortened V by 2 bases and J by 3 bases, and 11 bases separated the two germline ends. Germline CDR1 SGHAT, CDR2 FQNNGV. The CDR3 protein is CASSLRGTGYEQYF. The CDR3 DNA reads TGTGCCAGCAGCTTACGGGGGACTGGCTACGAGCAGTACTTC.

Written as DNA, the CDR3 is TGTGCCAGCAGCTTGGCCGGGCAGAGTTACACAGATACGCAGTATTTT. It encodes CASSLAGQSYTDTQYF. V usage is TRBV5-5 and J usage is TRBJ2-3; D is unresolved. V was cut by 0 bases and J by 2 bases, with 13 bases left in between. Germline values: CDR1 SGHKS, CDR2 YYEKEE (reference sequence). The CDR3 runs to 16 residues.

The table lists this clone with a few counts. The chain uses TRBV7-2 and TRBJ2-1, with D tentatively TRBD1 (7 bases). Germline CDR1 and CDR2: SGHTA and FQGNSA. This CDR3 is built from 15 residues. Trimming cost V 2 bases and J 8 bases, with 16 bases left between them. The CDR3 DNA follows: TGTGCCAGCAGCTTATTGGCGGGACAGCGGTATGAGCAGTTCTTC. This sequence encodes CASSLLAGQRYEQFF.

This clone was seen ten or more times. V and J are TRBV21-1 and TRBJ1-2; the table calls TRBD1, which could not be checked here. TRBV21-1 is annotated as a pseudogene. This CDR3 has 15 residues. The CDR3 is CASSNWDREPYGYTF. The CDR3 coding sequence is TGTGCCAGCAGCAATTGGGACAGGGAGCCCTATGGCTACACCTTC.

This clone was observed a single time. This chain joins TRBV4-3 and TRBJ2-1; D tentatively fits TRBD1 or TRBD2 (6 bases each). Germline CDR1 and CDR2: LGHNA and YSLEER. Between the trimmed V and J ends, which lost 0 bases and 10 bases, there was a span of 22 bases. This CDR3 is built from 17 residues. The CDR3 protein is CASSQDYPGVGASEQFF. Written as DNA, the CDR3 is TGCGCCAGCAGCCAAGATTATCCGGGAGTGGGGGCGAGCGAGCAGTTCTTC.

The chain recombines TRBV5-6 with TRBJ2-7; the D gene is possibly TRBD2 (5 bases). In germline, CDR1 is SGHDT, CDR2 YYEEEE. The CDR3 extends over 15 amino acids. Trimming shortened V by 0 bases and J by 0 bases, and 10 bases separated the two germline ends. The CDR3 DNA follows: TGTGCCAGCAGCTTGGAGCCGGGGTCCTCCTACGAGCAGTACTTC. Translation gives CASSLEPGSSYEQYF.

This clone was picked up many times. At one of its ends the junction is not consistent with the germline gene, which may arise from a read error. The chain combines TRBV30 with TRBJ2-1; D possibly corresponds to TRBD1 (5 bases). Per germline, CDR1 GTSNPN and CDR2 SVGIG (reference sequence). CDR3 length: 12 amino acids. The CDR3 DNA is TGTGCCTGGAGCCCCACAGGCCTAGATACCGTCTTC. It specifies CAWSPTGLDTVF.

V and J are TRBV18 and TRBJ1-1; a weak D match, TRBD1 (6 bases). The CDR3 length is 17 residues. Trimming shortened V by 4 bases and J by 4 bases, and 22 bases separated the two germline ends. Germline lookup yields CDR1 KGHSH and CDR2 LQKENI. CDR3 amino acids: CASSRQAQGGGGTEAFF. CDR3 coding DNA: TGTGCCAGCTCACGCCAAGCCCAAGGGGGTGGGGGCACTGAAGCTTTCTTT.

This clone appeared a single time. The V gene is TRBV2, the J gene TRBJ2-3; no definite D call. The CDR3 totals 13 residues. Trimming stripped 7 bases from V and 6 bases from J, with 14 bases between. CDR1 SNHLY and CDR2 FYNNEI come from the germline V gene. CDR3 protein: CASTVDMGDTQYF. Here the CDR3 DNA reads TGTGCCAGCACAGTCGATATGGGGGATACGCAGTATTTT.

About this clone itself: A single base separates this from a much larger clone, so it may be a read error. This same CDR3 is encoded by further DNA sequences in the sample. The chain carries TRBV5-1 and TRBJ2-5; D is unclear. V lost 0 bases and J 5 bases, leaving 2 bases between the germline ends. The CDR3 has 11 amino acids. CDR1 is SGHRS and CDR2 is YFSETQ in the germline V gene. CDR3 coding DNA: TGCGCCAGCAGCTTGGACGAGACCCAGTACTTC. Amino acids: CASSLDETQYF.

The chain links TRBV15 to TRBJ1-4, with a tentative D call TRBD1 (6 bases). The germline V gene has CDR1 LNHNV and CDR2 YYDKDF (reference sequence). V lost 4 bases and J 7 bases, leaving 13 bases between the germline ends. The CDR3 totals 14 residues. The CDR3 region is CATSTKTGPEKLFF. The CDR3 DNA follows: TGTGCCACCAGCACAAAGACAGGACCTGAAAAACTGTTTTTT.

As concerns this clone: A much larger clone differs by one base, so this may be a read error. The CDR3 DNA is TGTGCCAGCAGCTTAGCAGGGACGAGCTCCTACGGGCAGTACTTC. Protein: CASSLAGTSSYGQYF. V gene TRBV7-9 combines with J gene TRBJ2-7; D could derive from TRBD1 or TRBD2 (5 bases each). Per germline, CDR1 SEHNR and CDR2 FQNEAQ (reference sequence). This CDR3 comprises 15 residues.

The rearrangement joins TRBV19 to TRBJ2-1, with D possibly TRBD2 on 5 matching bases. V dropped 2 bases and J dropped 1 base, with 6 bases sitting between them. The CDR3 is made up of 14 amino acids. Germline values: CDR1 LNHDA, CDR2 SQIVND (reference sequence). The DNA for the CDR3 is TGTGCCAGTAGTATAACGGGGTCCTACAATGAGCAGTTCTTC. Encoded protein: CASSITGSYNEQFF.